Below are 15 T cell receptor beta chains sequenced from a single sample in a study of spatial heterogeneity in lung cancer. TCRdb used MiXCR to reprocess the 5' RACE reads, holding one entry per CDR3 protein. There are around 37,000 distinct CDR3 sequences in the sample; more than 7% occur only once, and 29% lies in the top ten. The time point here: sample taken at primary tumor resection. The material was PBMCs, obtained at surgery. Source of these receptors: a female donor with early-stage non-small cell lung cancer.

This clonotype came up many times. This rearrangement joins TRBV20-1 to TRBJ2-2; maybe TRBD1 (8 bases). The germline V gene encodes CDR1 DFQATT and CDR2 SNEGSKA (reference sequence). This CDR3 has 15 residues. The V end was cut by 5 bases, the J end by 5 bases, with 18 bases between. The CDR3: CSAQDDRGGTGELFF. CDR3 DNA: TGCAGTGCTCAAGACGACAGGGGAGGGACCGGGGAGCTGTTTTTT.

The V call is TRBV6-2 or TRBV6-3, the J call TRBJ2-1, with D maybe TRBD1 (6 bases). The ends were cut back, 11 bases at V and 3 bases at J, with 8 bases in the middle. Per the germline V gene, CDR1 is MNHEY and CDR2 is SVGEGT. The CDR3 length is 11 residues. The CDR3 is CASGVYNEQFF. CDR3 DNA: TGTGCCTCAGGGGTCTACAATGAGCAGTTCTTC.

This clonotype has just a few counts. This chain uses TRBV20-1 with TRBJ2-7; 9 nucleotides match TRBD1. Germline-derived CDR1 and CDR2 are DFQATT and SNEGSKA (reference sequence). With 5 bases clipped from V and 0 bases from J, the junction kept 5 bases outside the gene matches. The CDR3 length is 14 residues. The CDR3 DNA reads TGCAGTGCTCCGGGACAGGGAAGCTCCTACGAGCAGTACTTC. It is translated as CSAPGQGSSYEQYF.

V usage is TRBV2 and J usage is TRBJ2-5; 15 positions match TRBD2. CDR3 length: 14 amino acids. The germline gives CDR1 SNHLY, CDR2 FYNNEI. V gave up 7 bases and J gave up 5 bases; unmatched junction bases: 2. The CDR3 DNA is TGTGCCAGCACCGGGACTAGCGGGGGGGAGACCCAGTACTTC. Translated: CASTGTSGGETQYF.

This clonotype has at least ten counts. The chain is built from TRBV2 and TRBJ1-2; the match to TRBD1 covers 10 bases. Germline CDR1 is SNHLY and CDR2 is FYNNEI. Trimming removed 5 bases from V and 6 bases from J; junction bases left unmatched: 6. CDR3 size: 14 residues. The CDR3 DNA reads TGTGCCAGCAGTCCCTACGGGACAGGGGATGGCTACACCTTC. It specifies CASSPYGTGDGYTF. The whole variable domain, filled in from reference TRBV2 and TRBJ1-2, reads EPEVTQTPSHQVTQMGQEVILRCVPISNHLYFYWYRQILGQKVEFLVSFYNNEISEKSEIFDDQFSVERPDGSNFTLKIRSTKLEDSAMYFCASSPYGTGDGYTFGSGTRLTVV.

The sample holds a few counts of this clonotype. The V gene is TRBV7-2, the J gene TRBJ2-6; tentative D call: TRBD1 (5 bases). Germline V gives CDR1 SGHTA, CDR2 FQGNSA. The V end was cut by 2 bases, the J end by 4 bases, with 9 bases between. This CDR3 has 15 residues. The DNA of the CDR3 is TGTGCCAGCAGCTTATTAGGGGCGGGGGCCAACGTCCTGACTTTC. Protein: CASSLLGAGANVLTF.

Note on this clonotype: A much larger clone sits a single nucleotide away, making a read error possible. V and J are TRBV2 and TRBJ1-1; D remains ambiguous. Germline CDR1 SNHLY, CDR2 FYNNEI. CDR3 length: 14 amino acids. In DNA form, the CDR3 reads TGTGCCAGCAGTGAATTTGAGGGAACCACTGCAGCTTTCTTT. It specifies CASSEFEGTTAAFF.

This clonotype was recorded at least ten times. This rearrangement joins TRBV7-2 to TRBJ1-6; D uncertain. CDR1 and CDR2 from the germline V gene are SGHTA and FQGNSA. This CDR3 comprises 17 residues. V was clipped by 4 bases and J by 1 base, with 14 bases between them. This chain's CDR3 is CASSSRREGSYNSPLHF. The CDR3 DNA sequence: TGTGCCAGCAGCTCGAGGAGGGAAGGGTCCTATAATTCACCCCTCCACTTT. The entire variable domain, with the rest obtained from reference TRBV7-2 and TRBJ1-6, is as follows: GAGVSQSPSNKVTEKGKDVELRCDPISGHTALYWYRQSLGQGLEFLIYFQGNSAPDKSGLPSDRFSAERTGGSVSTLTIQRTQQEDSAVYLCASSSRREGSYNSPLHFGNGTRLTVT.

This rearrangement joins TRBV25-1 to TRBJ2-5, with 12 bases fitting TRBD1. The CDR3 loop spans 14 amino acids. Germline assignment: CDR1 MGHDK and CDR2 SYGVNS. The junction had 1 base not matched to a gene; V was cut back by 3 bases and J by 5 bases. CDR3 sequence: CASSEGQGAETQYF. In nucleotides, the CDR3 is TGTGCCAGCAGTGAGGGACAGGGGGCTGAGACCCAGTACTTC.

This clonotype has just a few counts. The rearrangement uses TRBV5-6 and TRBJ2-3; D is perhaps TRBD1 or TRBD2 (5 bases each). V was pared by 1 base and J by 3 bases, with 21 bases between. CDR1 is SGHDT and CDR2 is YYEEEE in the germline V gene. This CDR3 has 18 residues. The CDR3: CASSLTPFGGVKTDTQYF. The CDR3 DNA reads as TGTGCCAGCAGCTTGACTCCTTTTGGGGGAGTGAAAACAGATACGCAGTATTTT.

CDR3 bases: TGCAGTGCTACCAGTGGTCCCTCCTACGAGCAGTACTTC. Translated, it gives CSATSGPSYEQYF. The V and J genes are TRBV20-1 and TRBJ2-7; the D is unclear. Germline V gives CDR1 DFQATT, CDR2 SNEGSKA (reference sequence). V dropped 4 bases and J dropped 0 bases, with 10 bases sitting between them. This CDR3 spans 13 amino acids.

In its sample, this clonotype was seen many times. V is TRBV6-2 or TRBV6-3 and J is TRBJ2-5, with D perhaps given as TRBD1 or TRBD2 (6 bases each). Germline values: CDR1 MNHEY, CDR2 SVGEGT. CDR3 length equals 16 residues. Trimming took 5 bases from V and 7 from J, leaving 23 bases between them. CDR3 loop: CASSLQGWRGPGTQYF. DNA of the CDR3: TGTGCCAGCAGTCTGCAGGGGTGGCGGGGCCCCGGGACCCAGTACTTC.

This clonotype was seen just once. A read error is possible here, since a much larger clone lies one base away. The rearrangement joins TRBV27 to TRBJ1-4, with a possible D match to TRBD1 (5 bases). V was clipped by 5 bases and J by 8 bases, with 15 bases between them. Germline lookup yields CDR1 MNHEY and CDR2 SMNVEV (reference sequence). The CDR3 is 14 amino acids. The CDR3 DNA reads TGTGCCAGCAGTCCGGGACGAACATTGGAAAAACTGTTTTTT. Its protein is CASSPGRTLEKLFF. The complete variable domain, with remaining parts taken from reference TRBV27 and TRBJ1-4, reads EAQVTQNPRYLITVTGKKLTVTCSQNMNHEYMSWYRQDPGLGLRQIYYSMNVEVTDKGDVPEGYKVSRKEKRNFPLILESPSPNQTSLYFCASSPGRTLEKLFFGSGTQLSVL.

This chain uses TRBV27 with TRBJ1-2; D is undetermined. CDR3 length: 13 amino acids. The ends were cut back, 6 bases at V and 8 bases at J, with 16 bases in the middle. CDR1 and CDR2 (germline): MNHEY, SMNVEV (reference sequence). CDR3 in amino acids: CASSLRKGGGYTF. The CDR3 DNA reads TGTGCCAGCAGCCTCCGTAAGGGCGGCGGCTACACCTTC.

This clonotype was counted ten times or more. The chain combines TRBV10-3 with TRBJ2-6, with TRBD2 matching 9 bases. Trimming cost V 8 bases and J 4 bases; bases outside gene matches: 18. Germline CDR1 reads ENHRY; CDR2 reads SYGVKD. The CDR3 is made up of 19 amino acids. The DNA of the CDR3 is TGTGCCATCTTAGTAGGAGGGCCTAGCGGGATACCCGGGGCCAACGTCCTGACTTTC. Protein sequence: CAILVGGPSGIPGANVLTF.